This entry describes one TCR beta chain. Some clones are missing from TCRdb's copy, which holds only in-frame ones; the method was immunoSEQ multiplex PCR. This table has roughly 180,000 clones, 85% to 90% appearing once. CDR1 and CDR2 from the germline V gene are MNHEY and SMNVEV (reference sequence). V was shortened by 7 bases and J by 9 bases, with 22 bases between the two germline ends. The CDR3 is 15 residues long. This record belongs to a study of T cell responses to AZD1222 COVID-19 vaccine. The chain is built from TRBV27 and TRBJ2-1; D might be TRBD1 (6 bases). Sample: peripheral blood, taken on day 0 of AZD1222 vaccination. This clonotype was obtained from an adult in good health. CDR3 coding DNA: TGTGCCAGCACGTCCGGGCAGGGGATTAGTGGTGAGCAGTTCTTC. This encodes CASTSGQGISGEQFF.